This paragraph covers one T cell receptor beta chain sequence. Germline values: CDR1 LNHDA, CDR2 SQIVND (reference sequence). The CDR3 length is 11 residues. V lost 8 bases and J 8 bases, leaving 11 bases between the germline ends. These data are taken from a study of blood T cell repertoires in COVID-19. Under the authors' procedure: It was from reference gene primer amplification that nucleated cell counts were estimated. The protocol was immunoSEQ multiplex PCR, while the TCRdb copy is restricted to in-frame clones and leaves out a portion. For V, J and clone size, that table is used; D and trimming come from the DNA. The table shows under 250,000 clones, with less than 90% occurring only once.

V gene TRBV19 combines with J gene TRBJ2-3; D unresolved. Sequenced input: peripheral blood. The sequence was collected from a woman aged 70 to 79 with active or convalescent COVID-19. CDR3 amino acids: CASRLRGTQYF. CDR3 sequence (DNA): TGTGCCAGTCGCCTACGAGGTACGCAGTATTTT.